These T cell receptor beta chains were read from a single sample in a study of Graves' ophthalmopathy and Graves' hyperthyroidism. TCRdb itself ran the multiplex PCR reads through MiXCR, one entry per CDR3 protein. The data show just over 600,000 distinct CDR3 sequences, about a fifth seen once. Specimen: peripheral blood. These receptors originate from a woman between 18 and 29 years old with stable Graves' hyperthyroidism. Some clones in this sample may be carry-over from other donors' samples. Both conserved end residues are part of each CDR3. The D gene is left open where the match is weak. Size values are once, few and many counts, or a class for expanded clones, and some rows have none.

>TRBV25-1|TRBD2|TRBJ2-7|many
TGTGCCAGCAGTGAATATACGGCGGGGGGAGAATACGAGCAGTACTTC
CASSEYTAGGEYEQYF
>TRBV6-5|.|TRBJ1-2|.
TGTGCCAGCAGTTACGGGCCACACCCGGACTATGGCTACACCTTC
CASSYGPHPDYGYTF
>TRBV2|TRBD1|TRBJ1-6|.
TGTGCCAGCAGTGAAATTCGGGACAGGGGTAATTCACCCCTCCACTTT
CASSEIRDRGNSPLHF
>TRBV20-1|.|TRBJ1-5|.
TGCAGTGCTTTTCTTTGGGGAATGCAGCCCCAGCATTTT
CSAFLWGMQPQHF
>TRBV6-5|.|TRBJ1-3|many
TGTGCCAGCATGTCTCCTGGAAACACCATATATTTT
CASMSPGNTIYF
>TRBV12-3/TRBV12-4|.|TRBJ1-5|.
TGTGCCAGCAGTCGACAGAATTGGGAGCCCCAGCATTTT
CASSRQNWEPQHF
>TRBV28|.|TRBJ2-7|many
TGTGCCAGCAGTTTATTCGGTCAGGGGATAACCTACGAGCAGTACTTC
CASSLFGQGITYEQYF
>TRBV4-2|.|TRBJ2-7|many
TGTGCCAGCAGCCAAGAAGGCGACTCCGAGCAGTACTTC
CASSQEGDSEQYF
>TRBV20-1|.|TRBJ1-4|many
TGCAGTGCTAGAGAGTATAGGGGACGGGCAACTAATGAAAAACTGTTTTTT
CSAREYRGRATNEKLFF
>TRBV11-2|.|TRBJ2-7|.
TGTGCCAGCCGCCGGACAGCTACCTACGAGCAGTACTTC
CASRRTATYEQYF
>TRBV5-1|TRBD1|TRBJ2-7|many
TGTGCCAGCAGCTTAGCAGGGACAGGGAGCTACGAGCAGTACTTC
CASSLAGTGSYEQYF
>TRBV6-5|TRBD1|TRBJ2-2|many
TGTGCCAGCAGTTACCCGGGACAGGGTATAAGTTCCGGGGAGCTGTTTTTT
CASSYPGQGISSGELFF
>TRBV7-8|.|TRBJ2-7|many
TGTGCCAGCAGCTTTGATACCTCCTACGAGCAGTACTTC
CASSFDTSYEQYF
>TRBV7-2|.|TRBJ2-2|few
TGTGCCAGCAGCTTAAATTTCGGGGAGCTGTTTTTT
CASSLNFGELFF
>TRBV15|.|TRBJ1-5|many
TGTGCCACCAGCGACCGAATTAGCAATCAGCCCCAGCATTTT
CATSDRISNQPQHF
>TRBV5-4|TRBD1|TRBJ1-3|.
TGTGCCAGCAGCTTGGGGGGACAGGGGATGGCTGGAAACACCATATATTTT
CASSLGGQGMAGNTIYF
>TRBV5-6|TRBD1|TRBJ2-7|many
TGTGCCAGCAGCCTTGGGACAGGAGCTTCCTACGAGCAGTACTTC
CASSLGTGASYEQYF
>TRBV6-5|TRBD2|TRBJ2-7|many
TGTGCCAGCAGACCCGGGACTATAGCCGAGCAGTACTTC
CASRPGTIAEQYF
>TRBV12-3/TRBV12-4|.|TRBJ2-5|.
TGTGCCAGCAGTTTAGACAGAGAACTCCAAGAGACCCAGTACTTC
CASSLDRELQETQYF
>TRBV5-1|.|TRBJ1-5|few
TGCGCCAGCAGCTTGGAAGGGCCGGGACAGCCCCAGCATTTT
CASSLEGPGQPQHF
>TRBV6-5|TRBD1|TRBJ1-5|many
TGTGCCAGCAGTTACTCGAAATCCCTGGGACAGAATAGCAATCAGCCCCAGCATTTT
CASSYSKSLGQNSNQPQHF
>TRBV16|.|TRBJ1-1|.
TGTGCCAGCAGCCCGAGACAGGCCATGAACACTGAAGCTTTCTTT
CASSPRQAMNTEAFF
>TRBV11-2|.|TRBJ2-5|many
TGTGCCAGCAGCCCCCCCGTTCTCAGGGGTGAGACCCAGTACTTC
CASSPPVLRGETQYF
>TRBV30|TRBD1|TRBJ1-6|many
TGTGCCTCCAGTTGGGGACAGGGATCACCCCTCCACTTT
CASSWGQGSPLHF
>TRBV3-1|.|TRBJ2-7|few
TGTGCCAGCAGCCAAGGGAGGGGGAATGAGTACGAGCAGTACTTC
CASSQGRGNEYEQYF
>TRBV19|TRBD2|TRBJ2-2|once
TGTGCCAGTAGTATGCTAGCGGGTAGGGGGACCGGGGAGCTGTTTTTT
CASSMLAGRGTGELFF
>TRBV19|.|TRBJ1-5|many
TGTGCCAGTAGTCGAGGGCGGGCGGATCAGCCCCAGCATTTT
CASSRGRADQPQHF
>TRBV6-1|.|TRBJ1-1|.
TGTGCCAGCAGTAACGCAGGGAGCAACACTGAAGCTTTCTTT
CASSNAGSNTEAFF
>TRBV6-1|TRBD1|TRBJ1-5|.
TGTGCCAGCAGTGAATTTGCAGGGGGGAATCAGCCCCAGCATTTT
CASSEFAGGNQPQHF
>TRBV2|.|TRBJ2-5|many
TGTGCCAGCAACCGGGACTCCTACTCGCAAGAGACCCAGTACTTC
CASNRDSYSQETQYF
>TRBV11-2|.|TRBJ2-7|many
TGTGCCAGCAGCCTCAGGGATGGTCTGTACGAGCAGTACTTC
CASSLRDGLYEQYF
>TRBV12-3/TRBV12-4|.|TRBJ1-5|.
TGTGCCAGCAGTTCCTCGCATCAGCCCCAGCATTTT
CASSSSHQPQHF
>TRBV12-3/TRBV12-4|.|TRBJ1-2|many
TGTGCCAGCAGCCCCGGGTATGGCTACACCTTC
CASSPGYGYTF
>TRBV7-7|TRBD1|TRBJ2-2|few
TGTGCCAGCAGCTCACAGGGGGCGGGGAACACCGGGGAGCTGTTTTTT
CASSSQGAGNTGELFF
>TRBV6-5|TRBD2|TRBJ2-7|few
TGTGCCAGCAGTTATGACGGGGGGGGGTCCTACGAGCAGTACTTC
CASSYDGGGSYEQYF
>TRBV2|.|TRBJ1-5|.
TGTGCCAGCAGTTTATCGGTAGGGATTCAGCCCCAGCATTTT
CASSLSVGIQPQHF
>TRBV11-2|.|TRBJ1-1|.
TGTGCCAGCAGCTTAGGGGCGGGGGTGTCCACTGAAGCTTTCTTT
CASSLGAGVSTEAFF
>TRBV20-1|TRBD2|TRBJ2-5|many
TGCAGTGCTATCCCTCTAGCGGGAGTAGAGACCCAGTACTTC
CSAIPLAGVETQYF
>TRBV12-3/TRBV12-4|TRBD1|TRBJ1-3|many
TGTGCCAGCAGTCCACAGGGACAGGGGCCTGGAAACACCATATATTTT
CASSPQGQGPGNTIYF
>TRBV11-2|.|TRBJ1-3|.
TGTGCCAGCAGCCCGGGGGTCGGGGGAGCTGGAAACACCATATATTTT
CASSPGVGGAGNTIYF
>TRBV6-1|.|TRBJ1-1|many
TGTGCCAGCAGCCAGGACAGCCAGATGAACACTGAAGCTTTCTTT
CASSQDSQMNTEAFF
>TRBV12-3/TRBV12-4|.|TRBJ2-5|many
TGTGCCAGCAGTTTAGTGGCAGGGGCTGAGACCCAGTACTTC
CASSLVAGAETQYF
>TRBV28|TRBD1|TRBJ2-7|many
TGTGCCAGCAGTTCGGGACAGGGGGTTATCGAGCAGTACTTC
CASSSGQGVIEQYF
>TRBV29-1|.|TRBJ2-5|.
TGCAGCGTTGGAAACTCCGAGGAGACCCAGTACTTC
CSVGNSEETQYF
>TRBV11-2|TRBD1|TRBJ2-5|.
TGTGCCAGCAGCTTAGAAACAGGGGATGGACAGACCCAGTACTTC
CASSLETGDGQTQYF
>TRBV3-1|.|TRBJ1-2|once
TGTGCCAGCAGCCAAGGGGAAGGGAGCTATGGCTACACCTTC
CASSQGEGSYGYTF
>TRBV30|.|TRBJ2-7|many
TGTGCCTGGAGTGGGGGGGCAAACTACGAGCAGTACTTC
CAWSGGANYEQYF
>TRBV20-1|.|TRBJ2-6|many
TGCAGTGCTAGAGATATACGGGCTGGGGCCAACGTCCTGACTTTC
CSARDIRAGANVLTF
>TRBV6-1|.|TRBJ2-7|many
TGTGCCAGCAGGACAATGAGCGGGTTTCGCTTCATTGAGCAGTACTTC
CASRTMSGFRFIEQYF
>TRBV19|.|TRBJ1-2|many
TGTGCCAGTAGTATCCCCGGACAGTTCTATGGCTACACCTTC
CASSIPGQFYGYTF
>TRBV12-3/TRBV12-4|TRBD1|TRBJ1-5|many
TGTGCCAGCTGTAGACAGGGGGGCAATCAGCCCCAGCATTTT
CASCRQGGNQPQHF